These 22 T cell receptor beta chains originate from one sample sequenced in a study of Ad26.COV2.S vaccination and SARS-CoV-2 variants (dated by TCRdb to the early 2020s). The treatment or condition label here, explained by the study, means: 15 to 20 received Ad26.COV2.S at low or high dose, single or two shots; roughly five received placebo; per-sample allocation not given. Repertoires of vaccine and placebo recipients were sequenced from samples taken on day 63 after the first injection. Receptor libraries were prepared by the immunoSEQ multiplex PCR assay. The immuneACCESS repertoire file appears here via TCRdb, limited to in-frame rearrangements. These files lack a portion of the clones; in checked studies, under half of the deficit traces to unresolved V genes, and the cause of the others is not known. Within this sample are approximately 480,000 clones, with 70% to 90% of them counted one time only. The ten largest make up around 13% of the sample.

The sequences come from peripheral blood, collected in a trial of Ad26.COV2.S vaccine versus placebo. These receptor sequences come from a person aged 18-65 years who received the Ad26.COV2.S COVID-19 vaccine or a placebo.

The chain carries TRBV24-1 and TRBJ1-6; D remains ambiguous. V was pared by 5 bases and J by 7 bases, with 8 bases between. Germline CDR1 and CDR2: KGHDR and SFDVKD. The CDR3 runs to 13 residues. The chain's CDR3 is CATSAQHNSPLHF. CDR3 DNA sequence: TGTGCCACCAGTGCCCAGCACAATTCACCCCTCCACTTT.

The rearrangement joins TRBV9 to TRBJ2-2, with D hard to call. CDR1 SGDLS and CDR2 YYNGEE come from the germline V gene. V lost 3 bases, J lost 4 bases, and 10 bases lay in between. The CDR3 extends over 14 amino acids. The CDR3 sequence: CASSGALGTGELFF. CDR3 nucleotides: TGTGCCAGCAGCGGAGCCCTGGGCACCGGGGAGCTGTTTTTT.

This chain links TRBV3-1 (or the pseudogene TRBV3-2) with TRBJ1-1; no reliable D call. V lost 2 bases and J 2 bases, leaving 6 bases between the germline ends. The CDR3 is 13 amino acids. Germline values: CDR1 LGHDT, CDR2 YNNKEL (reference sequence). This CDR3 is CASSQIRNTEAFF. Written as DNA, the CDR3 is TGTGCCAGCAGCCAAATTCGAAACACTGAAGCTTTCTTT.

The chain carries TRBV29-1 and TRBJ2-1; D ambiguous. The CDR3 covers 12 residues. Germline CDR1 is SQVTM and CDR2 is ANQGSEA. Trimming removed 5 bases from V and 5 bases from J, with 10 bases in between. The CDR3 DNA reads TGCAGCGTTCGTGTCATGAACAATGAGCAGTTCTTC. Protein sequence: CSVRVMNNEQFF.

As concerns this clone: Other DNA sequences in this sample translate to the same CDR3. The chain is built from TRBV12-3 or TRBV12-4 and TRBJ1-5; TRBD1 aligns across 7 bases. The CDR3 runs 13 residues. Trimming cost V 6 bases and J 5 bases; bases outside gene matches: 4. Here the CDR3 DNA reads TGTGCCAGCAGCCTCACAGGGGATCAGCCCCAGCATTTT. It is translated as CASSLTGDQPQHF.

The V gene is TRBV5-4, the J gene TRBJ2-2, with TRBD2 identical over 10 bases. In germline, CDR1 is SGHNT, CDR2 YYREEE (reference sequence). The CDR3 is made up of 16 amino acids. V trimming: 4 bases; J trimming: 0 bases; junction bases outside the gene matches: 3. The CDR3 here is CASSRTSGANTGELFF. In nucleotides, the CDR3 is TGTGCCAGCAGCAGGACTAGCGGAGCGAACACCGGGGAGCTGTTTTTT.

V gene TRBV5-1 combines with J gene TRBJ2-7; D possibly corresponds to TRBD1 (5 bases). The CDR3 is made up of 15 amino acids. From germline, CDR1 is SGHRS and CDR2 YFSETQ. Trimming took off 0 bases at V and 5 bases at J, with 15 bases between the two ends. This chain's CDR3 is CASSLEGQGNDEQYF. Here the CDR3 DNA reads TGCGCCAGCAGCTTGGAGGGGCAGGGCAACGACGAGCAGTACTTC.

This clone was picked up one time. The rearrangement uses TRBV7-2 and TRBJ2-3; no clear D gene. From germline, CDR1 is SGHTA and CDR2 FQGNSA. The CDR3 has 14 residues. V dropped 5 bases and J dropped 1 base, with 10 bases sitting between them. The CDR3 protein is CASSADSGTDTQYF. The CDR3, as DNA: TGTGCCAGCAGCGCCGACTCGGGCACAGATACGCAGTATTTT.

The chain carries TRBV28 and TRBJ2-1; either TRBD1 or TRBD2 may supply D (5 bases each). The CDR3 has 14 residues. Germline V CDR1 and CDR2: MDHEN, SYDVKM. Trimming removed 6 bases from V and 10 bases from J, with 19 bases in between. The CDR3 sequence: CASRGWDPEGEQFF. The CDR3 nucleotides read TGTGCCAGCAGGGGATGGGACCCCGAGGGGGAGCAGTTCTTC.

This clone was seen a single time. The V and J genes are TRBV28 and TRBJ2-3; D remains unclear. The CDR3 sequence is 13 residues long. The V gene's germline CDR1 is MDHEN and CDR2 SYDVKM. V lost 3 bases, J lost 2 bases, and 6 bases lay in between. Here the CDR3 reads CASSFRLTDTQYF. CDR3 DNA sequence: TGTGCCAGCAGTTTTAGACTCACAGATACGCAGTATTTT.

As regards this clone: Within the sample, other DNA sequences also encode this same CDR3. The V gene is TRBV7-9, the J gene TRBJ2-5; no clear D. The CDR3 runs to 11 residues. Trimming pared 4 bases from V and 3 bases from J, leaving 3 bases between. CDR1 is SEHNR and CDR2 is FQNEAQ in the germline V gene (reference sequence). The CDR3 loop is CASSSEETQYF. The CDR3 nucleotides are TGTGCCAGCAGCTCCGAAGAGACCCAGTACTTC. Full variable domain (missing parts from reference TRBV7-9 and TRBJ2-5): DTGVSQNPRHKITKRGQNVTFRCDPISEHNRLYWYRQTLGQGPEFLTYFQNEAQLEKSRLLSDRFSAERPKGSFSTLEIQRTEQGDSAMYLCASSSEETQYFGPGTRLLVL.

The gene calls are TRBV6-5 and TRBJ2-2; D is unresolved. The CDR3 spans 13 residues. V was trimmed by 0 bases and J by 4 bases, leaving 3 bases between them. Looked up from germline, CDR1 is MNHEY and CDR2 is SVGAGI. The CDR3 nucleotides read TGTGCCAGCAGTTACTCGATCACCGGGGAGCTGTTTTTT. Amino acid sequence: CASSYSITGELFF.

The chain links TRBV28 to TRBJ2-3; 8 nucleotides match TRBD2. The ends lost 3 bases at V and 5 bases at J; junction bases unmatched: 7. Germline-derived CDR1 and CDR2 are MDHEN and SYDVKM. The CDR3 runs 15 residues. The CDR3, as DNA: TGTGCCAGCAGTTTCGGGAGGGAACGTGGAGATACGCAGTATTTT. This encodes CASSFGRERGDTQYF.

This clone was observed a handful of times. CDR3 sequence (DNA): TGTGCCAGCAGTGTATTGGAGGCCTACGAGCAGTACTTC. Protein product: CASSVLEAYEQYF. The chain employs TRBV6-6 and TRBJ2-7; possible D gene TRBD2, 5 bases. Germline loops: CDR1 MNHNY, CDR2 SVGAGI (reference sequence). V was pared by 5 bases and J by 2 bases, with 10 bases between. The CDR3 loop spans 13 amino acids.

Regarding this clone: The same CDR3 arises from other DNA sequences in this sample as well. The gene calls are TRBV6-5 and TRBJ1-5, with a possible D match to TRBD1 (6 bases). The CDR3 consists of 14 residues. Deletions cut 0 bases from V and 7 bases from J, with 10 bases between. Germline V lookup: CDR1 MNHEY, CDR2 SVGAGI. CDR3 nucleotides: TGTGCCAGCAGTTACTCCGGAGGGGGGCAGCCCCAGCATTTT. Translating it yields CASSYSGGGQPQHF.

To note about this clone: The same CDR3 arises from other DNA sequences in this sample as well. CDR3 residues: CASSLSGYEQYF. CDR3 DNA: TGTGCCAGCAGCCTTAGCGGCTACGAGCAGTACTTC. This chain joins TRBV12-3 or TRBV12-4 and TRBJ2-7, with a possible D match to TRBD2 (6 bases). This CDR3 comprises 12 residues. V was clipped by 6 bases and J by 3 bases, with 9 bases between them.

This chain links TRBV7-6 with TRBJ2-7, with TRBD2 matching 7 bases. CDR1 is SGHVS and CDR2 is FNYEAQ in the germline V gene. V lost 5 bases and J lost 1; bases outside the gene matches: 8. The CDR3 has 15 residues. CDR3 in DNA: TGTGCCAGCAGCCCCAGCGAGCGGGAATCCTACGAGCAGTACTTC. Translation gives CASSPSERESYEQYF.

This chain connects TRBV7-2 to TRBJ2-7; D possibly corresponds to TRBD2 (5 bases). The V gene lost 0 bases and the J gene lost 9 bases, with 9 bases spanning the gap. This CDR3 is 12 amino acids long. CDR1 SGHTA and CDR2 FQGNSA come from the germline V gene. The chain's CDR3 is CASSLAGSGQYF. The CDR3, as DNA: TGTGCCAGCAGCTTAGCGGGGAGTGGGCAGTACTTC.

This clone came up a few times. The chain couples TRBV2 to TRBJ1-2; D gene unclear. The CDR3 extends over 14 amino acids. Trimming pared 6 bases from V and 6 bases from J, leaving 17 bases between. Germline V gene lookup returns CDR1 SNHLY and CDR2 FYNNEI. CDR3 residues: CASSSTETTHGYTF. The CDR3 nucleotides are TGTGCCAGCAGCTCGACCGAGACCACCCATGGCTACACCTTC.

This clone was detected once. V and J are TRBV19 and TRBJ2-1; 8 nucleotides match TRBD2. CDR1 LNHDA and CDR2 SQIVND come from the germline V gene (reference sequence). Trimming took 3 bases from V and 9 from J; bases not matched to a gene: 7. CDR3 length: 14 residues. This chain's CDR3 is CASSIGTRLGEQFF. CDR3 in DNA: TGTGCCAGTAGTATCGGGACTAGATTAGGTGAGCAGTTCTTC.

This chain links TRBV18 with TRBJ1-2; D is uncertain. Germline lookup yields CDR1 KGHSH and CDR2 LQKENI. V was cut by 2 bases and J by 4 bases, with 17 bases left in between. The CDR3 spans 16 residues. The CDR3 coding sequence is TGTGCCAGCTCACCATATCTCGAAGCCAGGACCTATGGCTACACCTTC. This gives the protein CASSPYLEARTYGYTF.

The chain joins TRBV15 to TRBJ2-1; 11 bases agree with TRBD2. J was trimmed by 8 bases and V by 0 bases; bases with no gene match: 15. Per germline, CDR1 LNHNV and CDR2 YYDKDF (reference sequence). This CDR3 comprises 19 residues. In DNA, the CDR3 is TGTGCCACCAGCAGAGATACTAGCGGGAGTCGTCCCTTTGCCGATGAGCAGTTCTTC. Residues: CATSRDTSGSRPFADEQFF.